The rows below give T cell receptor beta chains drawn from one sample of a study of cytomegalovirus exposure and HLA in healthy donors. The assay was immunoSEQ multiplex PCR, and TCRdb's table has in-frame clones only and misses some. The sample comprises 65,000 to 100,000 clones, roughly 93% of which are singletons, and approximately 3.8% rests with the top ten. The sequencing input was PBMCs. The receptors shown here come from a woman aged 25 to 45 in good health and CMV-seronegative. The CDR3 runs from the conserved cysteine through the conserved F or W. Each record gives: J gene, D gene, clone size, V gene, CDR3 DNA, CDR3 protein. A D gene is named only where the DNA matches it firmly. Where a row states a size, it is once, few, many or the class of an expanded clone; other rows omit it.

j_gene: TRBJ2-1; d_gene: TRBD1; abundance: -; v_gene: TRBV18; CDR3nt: TGTGCCAGCTCAGCTGACAGGGGGAGCTCCTACAATGAGCAGTTCTTC; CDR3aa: CASSADRGSSYNEQFF
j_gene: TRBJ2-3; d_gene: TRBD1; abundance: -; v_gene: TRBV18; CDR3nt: TGTGCCAGCTTACTTACAGGGGCCAGCACAGATACGCAGTATTTT; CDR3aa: CASLLTGASTDTQYF
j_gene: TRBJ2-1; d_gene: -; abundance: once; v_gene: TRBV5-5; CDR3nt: TGTGCCAGCAGCTTGAGGGGCGTCAATGAGCAGTTCTTC; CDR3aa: CASSLRGVNEQFF
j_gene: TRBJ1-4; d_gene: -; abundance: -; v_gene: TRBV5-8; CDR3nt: TGTGCCAGCAGCTCGGAGTTAACTAATGAAAAACTGTTTTTT; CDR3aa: CASSSELTNEKLFF
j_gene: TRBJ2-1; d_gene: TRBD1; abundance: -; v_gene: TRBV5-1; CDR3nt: TGCGCCAGCAGCGGCAGGACAGGAGGATACAATGAGCAGTTCTTC; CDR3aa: CASSGRTGGYNEQFF
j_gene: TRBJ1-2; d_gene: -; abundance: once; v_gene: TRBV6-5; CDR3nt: TGTGCCAGCAGTTACTCCGGTTCCTATGGCTACACCTTC; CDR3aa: CASSYSGSYGYTF
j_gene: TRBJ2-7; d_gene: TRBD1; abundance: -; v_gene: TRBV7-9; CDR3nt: TGTGCCAGCAGCTCGGACAGGGAGTACGAGCAGTACTTC; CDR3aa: CASSSDREYEQYF
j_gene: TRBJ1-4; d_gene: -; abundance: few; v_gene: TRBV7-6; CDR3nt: TGTGCCAGCAGCTTAAGTTCCCGAGCAAGATCCTCCGAAAAACTGTTTTTT; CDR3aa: CASSLSSRARSSEKLFF
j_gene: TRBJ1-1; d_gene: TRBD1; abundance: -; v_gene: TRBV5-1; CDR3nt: TGCGCCAGCGGGTCCGAGACAGGGGGCAGATCTGAAGCTTTCTTT; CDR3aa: CASGSETGGRSEAFF
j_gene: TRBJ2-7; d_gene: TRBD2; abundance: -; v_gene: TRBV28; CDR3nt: TGTGCCAGCATCCGCGGGGGGCCAACCTCCTACGAGCAGTACTTC; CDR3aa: CASIRGGPTSYEQYF
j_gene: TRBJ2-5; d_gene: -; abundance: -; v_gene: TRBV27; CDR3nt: TGTGCCAGCAGTTCCAGAGGAGGGGAGACCCAGTACTTC; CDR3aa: CASSSRGGETQYF
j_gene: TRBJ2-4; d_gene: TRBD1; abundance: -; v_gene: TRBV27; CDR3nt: TGTGCCAGCAGGCAGACAGGGGCCAAAAACATTCAGTACTTC; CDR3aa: CASRQTGAKNIQYF
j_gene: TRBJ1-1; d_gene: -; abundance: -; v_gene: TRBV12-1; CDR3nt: TGTGCCAGCAGCGTCCCACAATTGAACACTGAAGCTTTCTTT; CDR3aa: CASSVPQLNTEAFF
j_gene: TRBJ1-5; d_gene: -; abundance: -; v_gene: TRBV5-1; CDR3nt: TGCGCCAGCAGCTTGGACACGGGAAGCAATCAGCCCCAGCATTTT; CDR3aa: CASSLDTGSNQPQHF
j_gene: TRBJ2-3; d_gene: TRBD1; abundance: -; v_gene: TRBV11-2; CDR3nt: TGTGCCAGCAGCATTCGACAGGGGTTGAATCCGGATACGCAGTATTTT; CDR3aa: CASSIRQGLNPDTQYF
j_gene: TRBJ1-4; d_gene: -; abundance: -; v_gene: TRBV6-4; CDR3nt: TGTGCCAGCGGATCCCGGGAGGGTGAAAAACTGTTTTTT; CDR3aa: CASGSREGEKLFF
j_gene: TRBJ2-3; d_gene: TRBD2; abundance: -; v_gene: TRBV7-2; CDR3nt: TGTGCCAGCGAGGTAGCGGGGACAGATACGCAGTATTTT; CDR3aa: CASEVAGTDTQYF
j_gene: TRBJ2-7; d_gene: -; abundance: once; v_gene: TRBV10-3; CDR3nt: TGTGCCATCAGCGGCACTAGCACCTCCTACGAGCAGTACTTC; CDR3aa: CAISGTSTSYEQYF
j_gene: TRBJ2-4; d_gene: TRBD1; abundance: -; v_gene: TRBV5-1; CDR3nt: TGCGCCAGCAGCCGCCGACAGGGTGGTGGGACACTAGCCAAAAACATTCAGTACTTC; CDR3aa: CASSRRQGGGTLAKNIQYF
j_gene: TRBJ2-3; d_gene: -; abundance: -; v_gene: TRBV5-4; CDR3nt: TGTGCCAGCAGCTTGAATTCGGGAACAGGGTATCGGGGTACGCAGTATTTT; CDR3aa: CASSLNSGTGYRGTQYF
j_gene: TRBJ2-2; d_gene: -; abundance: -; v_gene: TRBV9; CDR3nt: TGTGCCAGCAGCGTAGACAGTATAAGACTGTTTTTT; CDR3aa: CASSVDSIRLFF
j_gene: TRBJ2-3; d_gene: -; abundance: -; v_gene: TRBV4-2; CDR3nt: TGTGCCAGCAGCCAAGGGAGTCACACAGATACGCAGTATTTT; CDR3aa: CASSQGSHTDTQYF
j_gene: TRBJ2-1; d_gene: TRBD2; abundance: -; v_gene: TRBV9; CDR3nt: TGTGCCAGCAGCGTAGAGGCTAGCGGTCCCTACAATGAGCAGTTCTTC; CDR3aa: CASSVEASGPYNEQFF
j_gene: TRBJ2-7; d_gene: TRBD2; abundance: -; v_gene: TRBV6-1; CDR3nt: TGTGCCAGCTCGACTAGCGGGAGGGCCTACGAGCAGTACTTC; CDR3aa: CASSTSGRAYEQYF
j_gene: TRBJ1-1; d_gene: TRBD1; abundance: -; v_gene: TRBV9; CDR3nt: TGTGCCAGCAGCTCGACAGGGGGGCTGTTTGCTTTCTTT; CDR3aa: CASSSTGGLFAFF
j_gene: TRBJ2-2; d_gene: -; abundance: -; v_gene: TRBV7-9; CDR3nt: TGTGCCAGCACCCCTAAGGGGGACGGGGAGCTGTTTTTT; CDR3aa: CASTPKGDGELFF
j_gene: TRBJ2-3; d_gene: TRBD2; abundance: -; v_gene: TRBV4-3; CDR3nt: TGCGCCAGCAGCCAAGTAGCGGGAATGTCAGATACGCAGTATTTT; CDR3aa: CASSQVAGMSDTQYF
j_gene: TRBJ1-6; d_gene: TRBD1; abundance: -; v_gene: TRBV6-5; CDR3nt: TGTGCCAGCAGTACCGACAGGGTCCTTAATTCACCCCTCCACTTT; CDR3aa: CASSTDRVLNSPLHF
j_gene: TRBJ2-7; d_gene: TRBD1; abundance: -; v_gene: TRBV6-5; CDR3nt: TGTGCCAGCCGCTCGACAGGGGGGACCTACGAGCAGTACTTC; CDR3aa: CASRSTGGTYEQYF
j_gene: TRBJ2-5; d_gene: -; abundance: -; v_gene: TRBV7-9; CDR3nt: TGTGCCAGCAGCTCAATCCGTGGCGGAGTCCTCCAAGAGACCCAGTACTTC; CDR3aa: CASSSIRGGVLQETQYF
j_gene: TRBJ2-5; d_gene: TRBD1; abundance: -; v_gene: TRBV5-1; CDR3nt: TGCGCCAGCAGCTTGTTGGGAGAGGGGGCGGCCAAAGAGACCCAGTACTTC; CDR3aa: CASSLLGEGAAKETQYF
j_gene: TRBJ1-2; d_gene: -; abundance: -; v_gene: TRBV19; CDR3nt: TGTGCCAGTAGTATCCTGGGAGCGGCCGGCTACACCTTC; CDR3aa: CASSILGAAGYTF
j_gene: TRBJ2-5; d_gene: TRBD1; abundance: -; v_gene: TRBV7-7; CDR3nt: TGTGCCAGCAGCTCCGGACAGGGGTCGGAGACCCAGTACTTC; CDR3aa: CASSSGQGSETQYF
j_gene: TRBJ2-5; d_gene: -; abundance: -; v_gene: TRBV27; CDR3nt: TGTGCCAGCAGTGTTTCTAGTCGAGGGCAAGAGACCCAGTACTTC; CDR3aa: CASSVSSRGQETQYF
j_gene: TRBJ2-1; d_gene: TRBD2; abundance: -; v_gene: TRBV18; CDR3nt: TGTGCCAGCTCAGCTAGACTAGCGGGAGCCTACAATGAGCAGTTCTTC; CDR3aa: CASSARLAGAYNEQFF
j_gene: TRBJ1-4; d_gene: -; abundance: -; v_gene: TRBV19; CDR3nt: TGTGCCAGTAGTATTAAGGCAGGGACTAATGAAAAACTGTTTTTT; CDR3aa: CASSIKAGTNEKLFF
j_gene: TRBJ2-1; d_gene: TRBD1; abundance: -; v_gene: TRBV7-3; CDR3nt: TGTGCCAGCAGCTTCAACTCCGGGACAGGGGGCCGTAATGAGCAGTTCTTC; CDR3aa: CASSFNSGTGGRNEQFF
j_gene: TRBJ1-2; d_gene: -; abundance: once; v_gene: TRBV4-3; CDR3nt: TGCGCCAGCAGCCAATCAGTGGGGCGGAAGGATGGCTACACCTTC; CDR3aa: CASSQSVGRKDGYTF
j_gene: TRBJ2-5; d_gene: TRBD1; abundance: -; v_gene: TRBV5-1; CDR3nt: TGCGCCAGCAGAACCGGGACAGGGATTGAGACCCAGTACTTC; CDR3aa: CASRTGTGIETQYF
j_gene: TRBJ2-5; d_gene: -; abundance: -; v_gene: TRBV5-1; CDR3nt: TGCGCCAGCAGCTTCGACGGGAAGACCCAGTACTTC; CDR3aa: CASSFDGKTQYF
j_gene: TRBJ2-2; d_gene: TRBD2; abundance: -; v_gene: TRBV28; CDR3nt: TGTGCCAGCAACCCCATGGCTAGCGGGGGGTCCACCGGGGAGCTGTTTTTT; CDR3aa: CASNPMASGGSTGELFF
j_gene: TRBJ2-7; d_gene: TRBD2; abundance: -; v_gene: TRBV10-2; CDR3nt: TGCGCCAGCAGTGATCTTAGGAGGGCTAGCGGACTTTACGAGCAGTACTTC; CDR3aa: CASSDLRRASGLYEQYF
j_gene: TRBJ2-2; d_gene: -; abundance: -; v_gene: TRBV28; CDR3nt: TGTGCCAGCAGTTTGAGCGGATCGAACACCGGGGAGCTGTTTTTT; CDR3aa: CASSLSGSNTGELFF
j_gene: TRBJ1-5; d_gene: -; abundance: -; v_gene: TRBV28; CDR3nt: TGTGCCAGCAGTTTAACGCCCAGTAATCAGCCCCAGCATTTT; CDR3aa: CASSLTPSNQPQHF
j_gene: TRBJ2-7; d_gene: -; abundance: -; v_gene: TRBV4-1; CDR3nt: TGCGCCAGCAGCCAAACGCACCAGGGCTACGAGCAGTACTTC; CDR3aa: CASSQTHQGYEQYF
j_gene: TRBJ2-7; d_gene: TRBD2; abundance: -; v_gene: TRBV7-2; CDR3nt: TGTGCCAGCACCCTCCTCGCTAGCGGGATTGAGCAGTACTTC; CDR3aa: CASTLLASGIEQYF
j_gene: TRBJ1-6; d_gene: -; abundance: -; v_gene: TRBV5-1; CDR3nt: TGCGCCAGCAGCCTTGACCTACAGGAGAATTCACCCCTCCACTTT; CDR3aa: CASSLDLQENSPLHF
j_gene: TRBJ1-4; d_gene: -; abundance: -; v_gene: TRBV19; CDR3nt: TGTGCCAGTATCCTGCAGGCAACTAATGAAAAACTGTTTTTT; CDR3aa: CASILQATNEKLFF
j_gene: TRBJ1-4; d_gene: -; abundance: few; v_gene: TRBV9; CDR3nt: TGTGCCAGCAGCGTAGCATGGGCCCCGAATGAAAAACTGTTTTTT; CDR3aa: CASSVAWAPNEKLFF
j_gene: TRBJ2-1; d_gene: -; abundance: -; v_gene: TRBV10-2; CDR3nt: TGCGCCAGCAGTAAAGACGGGGGCTCCTACAATGAGCAGTTCTTC; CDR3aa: CASSKDGGSYNEQFF
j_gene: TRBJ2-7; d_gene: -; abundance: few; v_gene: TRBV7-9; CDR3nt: TGTGCCAGCAGCTTACGTAGCGCCAACAAGGGAGAGCAGTACTTC; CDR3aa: CASSLRSANKGEQYF
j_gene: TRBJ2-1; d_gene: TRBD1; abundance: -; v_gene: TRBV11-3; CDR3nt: TGTGCCAGCAGCCCGGACAGGAGAAATGAGCAGTTCTTC; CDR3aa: CASSPDRRNEQFF
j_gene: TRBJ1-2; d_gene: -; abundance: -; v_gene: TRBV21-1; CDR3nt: TGTGCCAGCAACTCATTGGACAGGGAACGTTATAACTATGGCTACACCTTC; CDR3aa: CASNSLDRERYNYGYTF
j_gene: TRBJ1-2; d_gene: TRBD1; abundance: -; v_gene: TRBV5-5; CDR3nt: TGTGCCAGCAGCGCCGGGACAGGCCCAACTTATGGCTACACCTTC; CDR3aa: CASSAGTGPTYGYTF
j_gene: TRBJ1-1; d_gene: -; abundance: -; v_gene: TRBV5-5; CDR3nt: TGTGCCAGCATTACTAGTCCAGTAATGAACACTGAAGCTTTCTTT; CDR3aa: CASITSPVMNTEAFF
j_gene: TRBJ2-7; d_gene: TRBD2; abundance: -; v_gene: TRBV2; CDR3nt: TGTGCCAGTTACAAGGGACTAGCGGACCCCTACGAGCAGTACTTC; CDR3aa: CASYKGLADPYEQYF
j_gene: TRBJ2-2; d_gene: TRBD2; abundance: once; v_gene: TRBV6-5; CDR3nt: TGTGCCAGCATTGGTACTAGCGGGTCAACCGGGGAGCTGTTTTTT; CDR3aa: CASIGTSGSTGELFF